A single sample is the source of the 25 T cell receptor beta chains below, sequenced in a study of T cell responses to AZD1222 COVID-19 vaccine. Clones were sequenced by immunoSEQ multiplex PCR, and TCRdb holds only the in-frame ones, with some missing. This table has some 150,000 clones, around 90% appearing once. Sample: peripheral blood, taken on day 0 of MenACWY control vaccination. The receptors shown here come from an adult in good health.

The rearrangement links TRBV19 to TRBJ2-7; TRBD2 matches at 7 bases. The CDR3 has 16 residues. V gave up 3 bases and J gave up 0 bases; unmatched junction bases: 8. CDR1 and CDR2 from the germline V gene are LNHDA and SQIVND (reference sequence). CDR3 sequence reads: CASSMGGFYSSYEQYF. The CDR3 DNA follows: TGTGCCAGTAGTATGGGGGGGTTTTACAGCTCCTACGAGCAGTACTTC.

The chain carries TRBV20-1 and TRBJ2-7, with 12 bases aligning to TRBD1. Germline lookup yields CDR1 DFQATT and CDR2 SNEGSKA (reference sequence). V lost 3 bases, J lost 2 bases, and 5 bases stayed unmatched. The CDR3 is 15 amino acids. The CDR3, as DNA: TGCAGTGCTAGTAGGCGGGACAGGGGGCCCTACGAGCAGTACTTC. It codes for CSASRRDRGPYEQYF.

This sequence joins TRBV14 and TRBJ2-1; D possibly corresponds to TRBD2 (6 bases). CDR3 size: 13 residues. The V gene lost 4 bases and the J gene lost 14 bases, with 18 bases spanning the gap. CDR1 is SGHDN, CDR2 FVKESK, per germline. For the CDR3, the DNA is TGTGCCAGCAGCCCAACGCGGGACTCCCTTAAGTTCTTC. Translated: CASSPTRDSLKFF. The entire variable domain, with the rest obtained from reference TRBV14 and TRBJ2-1, is as follows: EAGVTQFPSHSVIEKGQTVTLRCDPISGHDNLYWYRRVMGKEIKFLLHFVKESKQDESGMPNNRFLAERTGGTYSTLKVQPAELEDSGVYFCASSPTRDSLKFFGPGTRLTVL.

This chain joins TRBV27 and TRBJ1-2, with 8 bases lining up with TRBD1. Germline values: CDR1 MNHEY, CDR2 SMNVEV (reference sequence). This CDR3 is 14 amino acids long. The ends lost 4 bases at V and 8 bases at J; junction bases unmatched: 9. In DNA, the CDR3 is TGTGCCAGCAGTTCCCCGAGACAGGGGCGAGGCTACACCTTC. This sequence encodes CASSSPRQGRGYTF.

This chain connects TRBV10-1 to TRBJ2-3; perhaps TRBD2 as D (6 bases). Trimming removed 1 base from V and 7 bases from J, with 12 bases in between. This CDR3 spans 14 amino acids. The V gene's germline CDR1 is WNHNN and CDR2 SYGVQD (reference sequence). CDR3 protein: CASSEYGSTHTQYF. The CDR3 nucleotides read TGCGCCAGCAGTGAGTACGGGAGTACACATACGCAGTATTTT.

The V call is TRBV6-4, the J call TRBJ1-2, with D hard to call. Per germline, CDR1 MRHNA and CDR2 SNTAGT. V dropped 2 bases and J dropped 7 bases, with 14 bases sitting between them. This CDR3 has 14 amino acids. This CDR3 is CASSDRVPARGYTF. In DNA, the CDR3 is TGTGCCAGCAGTGACCGGGTGCCCGCTCGTGGCTACACCTTC.

This clone was recorded once. DNA for the CDR3: TGCGCCAGCAGCTTTGACAGGGAGAATCAGCCCCAGCATTTT. Translating gives CASSFDRENQPQHF. The V gene is TRBV5-1, the J gene TRBJ1-5, with TRBD1 identical over 7 bases. This CDR3 has 14 amino acids. V shed 2 bases, J shed 4 bases, and the junction held 3 bases outside the gene matches. Germline V gives CDR1 SGHRS, CDR2 YFSETQ.

The V and J genes are TRBV20-1 and TRBJ2-1; 8 positions match TRBD2. V lost 3 bases to trimming and J lost 8 bases; unmatched junction nucleotides: 6. The CDR3 loop spans 13 amino acids. Germline V gene lookup returns CDR1 DFQATT and CDR2 SNEGSKA (reference sequence). The CDR3 reads CSASIGRADEQFF. DNA of the CDR3: TGCAGTGCTAGTATCGGGAGGGCAGATGAGCAGTTCTTC.

The rearrangement links TRBV9 to TRBJ2-7, with D possibly being TRBD2 (5 bases). Germline CDR1 reads SGDLS; CDR2 reads YYNGEE. The CDR3 has 14 residues. V shed 3 bases and J shed 3 bases, with 13 bases lying between them. CDR3 loop: CASSADQEVYEQYF. DNA of the CDR3: TGTGCCAGCAGCGCGGACCAGGAGGTCTACGAGCAGTACTTC.

The genes are TRBV29-1 and TRBJ2-1; tentatively, D is TRBD1 or TRBD2 (5 bases each). Trimming shortened V by 7 bases and J by 9 bases, and 13 bases separated the two germline ends. This CDR3 is built from 11 residues. CDR1 and CDR2 from the germline V gene are SQVTM and ANQGSEA. The CDR3 DNA follows: TGCAGCGAAAGACGTGGGGGTGAGCAGTTCTTC. This sequence encodes CSERRGGEQFF.

The chain couples TRBV30 to TRBJ1-1, with D uncertain. Germline CDR1 and CDR2: GTSNPN and SVGIG (reference sequence). CDR3 length equals 12 residues. The DNA for the CDR3 is TGTGCATTCAACACCCATCTTAATGAAGCTTTCTTT. Amino acids: CAFNTHLNEAFF.

The chain uses TRBV3-1 (or the pseudogene TRBV3-2) and TRBJ2-1; 7 bases line up with TRBD2. The length of the CDR3 is 15 residues. CDR1 is LGHDT and CDR2 is YNNKEL in the germline V gene (reference sequence). Trimming at V came to 5 bases and at J to 8 bases, leaving 12 bases not matched to a gene. This CDR3 reads CASSSGLSRVHEQFF. The CDR3 coding sequence is TGTGCCAGCAGCTCGGGACTATCGCGGGTCCATGAGCAGTTCTTC.

This rearrangement joins TRBV19 to TRBJ1-1; possible D gene TRBD1, 5 bases. CDR3 length: 15 amino acids. In germline, CDR1 is LNHDA, CDR2 SQIVND (reference sequence). Trimming pared 7 bases from V and 5 bases from J, leaving 20 bases between. CDR3 loop: CASTKRAGAGTEAFF. CDR3 nucleotides: TGTGCCAGTACCAAACGGGCTGGGGCGGGGACTGAAGCTTTCTTT.

This rearrangement joins TRBV9 to TRBJ2-3, with TRBD2 as a possible D gene (7 bases). The CDR3 loop spans 18 amino acids. Trimming removed 0 bases at V and 4 bases at J, with 21 bases between. In germline, CDR1 is SGDLS, CDR2 YYNGEE. The CDR3 sequence: CASSVGSGGGVGSDTQYF. The CDR3 bases are TGTGCCAGCAGCGTAGGAAGTGGAGGGGGGGTCGGGTCAGATACGCAGTATTTT. The complete variable domain, with remaining parts taken from reference TRBV9 and TRBJ2-3, reads DSGVTQTPKHLITATGQRVTLRCSPRSGDLSVYWYQQSLDQGLQFLIQYYNGEERAKGNILERFSAQQFPDLHSELNLSSLELGDSALYFCASSVGSGGGVGSDTQYFGPGTRLTVL.

J is TRBJ2-7 and V is TRBV6-1, with 8 bases aligning to TRBD1. CDR3 length equals 14 residues. V shed 3 bases and J 3 bases; nucleotides not matched to a gene: 4. Germline V gives CDR1 MNHNS, CDR2 SASEGT. CDR3 DNA sequence: TGTGCCAGCAGTGAGGGGACAGGTTTCTACGAGCAGTACTTC. Translated: CASSEGTGFYEQYF.

The V call is TRBV7-2, the J call TRBJ1-3; the match to TRBD1 covers 7 bases. This CDR3 is built from 17 residues. Per germline, CDR1 SGHTA and CDR2 FQGNSA. Losses at the gene ends were 4 bases for V and 0 bases for J; bases not matched to a gene: 9. The CDR3 sequence is CASSSRPTGASGNTIYF. The CDR3 DNA is TGTGCCAGCAGCTCGCGCCCCACAGGGGCCTCTGGAAACACCATATATTTT.

The V call is TRBV5-6, the J call TRBJ1-1, with 7 bases that match TRBD1. The CDR3 consists of 15 residues. Germline loops: CDR1 SGHDT, CDR2 YYEEEE. The V and J ends lost 3 bases and 4 bases, in that order; junction bases with no gene match: 9. DNA of the CDR3: TGTGCCAGCAGCTATACGACAGGGATCGGCACTGAAGCTTTCTTT. Translating gives CASSYTTGIGTEAFF.

The CDR3 DNA follows: TGCAGCGTTGAACGTGGTGAGTACAGGAAGGACACTGAAGCTTTCTTT. Its translation is CSVERGEYRKDTEAFF. The chain combines TRBV29-1 with TRBJ1-1; tentative D call: TRBD1 (5 bases). Germline V gene data show CDR1 as SQVTM and CDR2 as ANQGSEA. The V end lost 2 bases, the J end lost 3 bases, and 19 bases lay between the germline ends. This CDR3 has 16 residues.

This clone was seen a handful of times. The chain links TRBV19 to TRBJ2-7; 8 positions agree with TRBD1. Trimming cost V 5 bases and J 0 bases; bases outside gene matches: 12. This CDR3 region has 17 residues. Germline V lookup: CDR1 LNHDA, CDR2 SQIVND (reference sequence). As DNA, the CDR3 is TGTGCCAGTAGTGTTGGGCTGCGGGACAGGAACTCCTACGAGCAGTACTTC. Protein product: CASSVGLRDRNSYEQYF.

CDR3 DNA sequence: TGTGCCAGCAGCTTGCGGGCCGGGACAGCTTTGAACACTGAAGCTTTCTTT. Residues: CASSLRAGTALNTEAFF. This chain connects TRBV5-5 to TRBJ1-1; 7 positions match TRBD1. There are 17 residues in the CDR3. The ends lost 1 base at V and 0 bases at J; junction bases unmatched: 9. CDR1 and CDR2 (germline): SGHKS, YYEKEE (reference sequence).

The J gene is TRBJ1-5, the V gene TRBV19; TRBD1 might be the D (6 bases). Germline values: CDR1 LNHDA, CDR2 SQIVND (reference sequence). V shed 3 bases and J shed 4 bases, with 10 bases lying between them. This CDR3 contains 14 residues. CDR3 in amino acids: CASSMTGFNQPQHF. The CDR3 DNA sequence: TGTGCCAGTAGTATGACAGGATTTAATCAGCCCCAGCATTTT.

J is TRBJ1-4 and V is TRBV29-1; D may be TRBD1 (5 bases). Germline values: CDR1 SQVTM, CDR2 ANQGSEA. Trimming cost V 6 bases and J 1 base, with 15 bases left between them. CDR3 length: 15 amino acids. CDR3 in DNA: TGCAGCGTCGGACACCGACTCGGAACTAATGAAAAACTGTTTTTT. Translated: CSVGHRLGTNEKLFF.

V gene TRBV7-3 combines with J gene TRBJ2-1; 8 nucleotides align to TRBD2. J gave up 8 bases and V 4 bases, and 13 bases lay outside the gene matches. The CDR3 runs to 16 residues. CDR1 SGHTA and CDR2 FQGTGA come from the germline V gene. The CDR3 DNA reads as TGTGCCAGCAGCTCCTTAAGCGGGAGCCTTGGCGATGAGCAGTTCTTC. Translation gives CASSSLSGSLGDEQFF.

The V call is TRBV30, the J call TRBJ2-7; perhaps TRBD2 as D (6 bases). Germline V lookup: CDR1 GTSNPN, CDR2 SVGIG (reference sequence). The CDR3 consists of 13 residues. Trimming took 2 bases from V and 5 from J, leaving 13 bases between them. CDR3 residues: CAWSPSVSHEQYF. In DNA form, the CDR3 reads TGTGCCTGGAGTCCTAGCGTATCCCACGAGCAGTACTTC.

This chain links TRBV29-1 with TRBJ2-3; D might be TRBD1 or TRBD2, each matching 5 bases. V lost 6 bases to trimming and J lost 4 bases, with 11 bases between them. The germline gives CDR1 SQVTM, CDR2 ANQGSEA. This CDR3 comprises 12 residues. CDR3 loop: CSVRRDADTQYF. In DNA, the CDR3 is TGCAGCGTCCGCAGGGACGCAGATACGCAGTATTTT.